The T cell receptor (beta chain) under discussion was sequenced for a study of blood T cell repertoires in COVID-19. Germline lookup yields CDR1 SGHTA and CDR2 FQGNSA. The V and J ends lost 3 bases and 5 bases, in that order; junction bases with no gene match: 7. The CDR3 length is 14 residues. Authors' data handling: Cell counts per sample came from amplifying reference gene primers. Some clones are missing from TCRdb's copy, which holds only in-frame ones; the method was immunoSEQ multiplex PCR. D and trimming come from the DNA, and the V and J calls and clone size come from that table. The data contain 300,000 to 450,000 clones, 88% of them singletons.

The sequence came from a woman aged 25-40 years who had been exposed to COVID-19. This rearrangement joins TRBV7-2 to TRBJ2-7; TRBD1 matches 7 bases. Sequenced input: PBMCs or T cells enriched from blood (not recorded which). The CDR3 DNA reads as TGTGCCAGCAGCTTGGGATACGACAGGGACGAGCAGTACTTC. Its translation: CASSLGYDRDEQYF. Drawing the rest from reference TRBV7-2 and TRBJ2-7, the complete variable domain is GAGVSQSPSNKVTEKGKDVELRCDPISGHTALYWYRQSLGQGLEFLIYFQGNSAPDKSGLPSDRFSAERTGGSVSTLTIQRTQQEDSAVYLCASSLGYDRDEQYFGPGTRLTVT.